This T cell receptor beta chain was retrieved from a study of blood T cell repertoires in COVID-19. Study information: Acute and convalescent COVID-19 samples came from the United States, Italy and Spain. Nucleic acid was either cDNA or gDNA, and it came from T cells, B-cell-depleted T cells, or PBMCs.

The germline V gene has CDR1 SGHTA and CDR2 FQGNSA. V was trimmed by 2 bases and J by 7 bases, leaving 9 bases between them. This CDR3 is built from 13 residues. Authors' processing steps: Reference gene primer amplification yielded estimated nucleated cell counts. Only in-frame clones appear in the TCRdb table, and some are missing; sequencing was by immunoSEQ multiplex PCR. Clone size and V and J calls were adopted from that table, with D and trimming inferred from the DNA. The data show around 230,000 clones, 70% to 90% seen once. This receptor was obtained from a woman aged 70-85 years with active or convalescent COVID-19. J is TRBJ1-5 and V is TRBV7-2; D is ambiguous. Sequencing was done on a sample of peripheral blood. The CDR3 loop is CASSLTGMQPQHF. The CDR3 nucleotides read TGTGCCAGCAGCTTAACCGGTATGCAGCCCCAGCATTTT.